The source of this TCR beta chain is a study of a mutant IDH1 vaccine in newly diagnosed glioma. About the study: Eight vaccine injections were given to patients in weeks 1, 3, 5, 7, 11, 15, 19 and 23. With temozolomide cycles, or 4-6 weeks after radiotherapy alone, vaccination was started.

About this clone: The antigen is undetermined.

Only in-frame clones appear in the TCRdb table, and some are missing; sequencing was by immunoSEQ multiplex PCR. This table has 40,000 to 55,000 clones, about 77% appearing once. The time point was: week 5, during vaccination. Doses comprised 300 ug of mutant IDH1 20-mer peptide each, plus topical imiquimod. Looked up from germline, CDR1 is SNHLY and CDR2 is FYNNEI. Trimming stripped 3 bases from V and 6 bases from J, with 11 bases between. CDR3 length: 14 amino acids. The specimen comprised PBMCs, sampled from a glioma patient whose treatment included an IDH1 peptide vaccine. The V call is TRBV2, the J call TRBJ2-2; D possibly corresponds to TRBD2 (7 bases). The TCR sequence derives from a man aged 50-60 years with glioma. CDR3 sequence: CASSDWGGPGELFF. The CDR3 region has the DNA TGTGCCAGCAGTGACTGGGGGGGCCCCGGGGAGCTGTTTTTT.